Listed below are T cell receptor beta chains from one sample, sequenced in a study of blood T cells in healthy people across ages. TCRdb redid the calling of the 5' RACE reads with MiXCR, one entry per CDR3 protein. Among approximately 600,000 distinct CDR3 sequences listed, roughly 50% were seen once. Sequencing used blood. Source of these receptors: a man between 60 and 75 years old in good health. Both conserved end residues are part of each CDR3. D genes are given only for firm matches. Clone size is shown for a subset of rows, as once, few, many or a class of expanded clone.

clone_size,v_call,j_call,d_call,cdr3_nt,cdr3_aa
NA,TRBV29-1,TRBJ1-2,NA,TGCAGCGTTGAAGATGCGGGTTATGGCTACACCTTC,CSVEDAGYGYTF
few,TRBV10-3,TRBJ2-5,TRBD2,TGTGCCATCAGCCCCGGGACTAGTGTAGGGGAGACCCAGTACTTC,CAISPGTSVGETQYF
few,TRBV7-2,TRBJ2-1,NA,TGTGCCAGCAGCACGACTGAATACAATGAGCAGTTCTTC,CASSTTEYNEQFF
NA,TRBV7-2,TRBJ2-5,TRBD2,TGTGCCAGCAGCGAAGGACTAGCGGGGGCCCAAGAGACCCAGTACTTC,CASSEGLAGAQETQYF
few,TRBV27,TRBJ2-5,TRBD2,TGTGCCGGCTCTTCTCGGGGGGACGCTCAAGAGACCCAGTACTTC,CAGSSRGDAQETQYF
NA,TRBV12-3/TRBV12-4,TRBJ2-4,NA,TGTGCCAGCACCCCGTCAGCCCAACTAAACATTCAGTACTTC,CASTPSAQLNIQYF
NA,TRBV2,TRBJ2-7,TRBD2,TGTGCCAGCAGTGAAGGCTGGGTTAGCGGGGGCTTCTCCTACGAGCAGTACTTC,CASSEGWVSGGFSYEQYF
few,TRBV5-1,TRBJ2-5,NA,TGCGCCAGCAGCTTCGGGGGTGGCTCCTACAATGAGCAGTACTTC,CASSFGGGSYNEQYF
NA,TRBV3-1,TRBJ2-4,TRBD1,TGTGCCAGCAGCACAAACAGGGGTCCAATAGCCAAAAACATTCAGTACTTC,CASSTNRGPIAKNIQYF
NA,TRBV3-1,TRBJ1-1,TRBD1,TGTGCCAGCAGCCAAGTCTCAGGGGGCGAAGCTTTCTTT,CASSQVSGGEAFF
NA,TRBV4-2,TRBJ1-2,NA,TGTGCCAGCAGCCAAGTGGAGGAAAACAGGCGGTCCCTATATGGTTACACCTTC,CASSQVEENRRSLYGYTF
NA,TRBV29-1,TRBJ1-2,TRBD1,TGCAGCGTTGGGGCGGGGACAGTCAACTACACCTTC,CSVGAGTVNYTF
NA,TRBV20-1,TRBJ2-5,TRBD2,TGCAGTGCTAGTCCGGCGGGGGGTGCTCAAGAGACCCAGTACTTC,CSASPAGGAQETQYF
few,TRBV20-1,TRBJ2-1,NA,TGCAGTGCTAGAAGTCCGGGACCCAATGAGCAGTTCTTC,CSARSPGPNEQFF
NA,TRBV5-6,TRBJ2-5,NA,TGTGCCAGCAGCTTGCTATGGCGGCCTCAAGAGACCCAGTACTTC,CASSLLWRPQETQYF
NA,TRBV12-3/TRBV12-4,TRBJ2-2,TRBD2,TGTGCCAGCAGTTTCGCGGGGGGCAACACCGGGGAGCTGTTTTTT,CASSFAGGNTGELFF
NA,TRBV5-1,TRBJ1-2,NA,TGCGCCAGCAGCTTCGCGGGGGCCGGGGGCTACACCTTC,CASSFAGAGGYTF
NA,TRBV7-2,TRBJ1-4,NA,TGTGCCAGCAGCTGGAGGGCAGGGGCTAATGAAAAACTGTTTTTT,CASSWRAGANEKLFF
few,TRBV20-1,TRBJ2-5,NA,TGCAGTGCTAGAGAGGGACCCCCGGAGACCCAGTACTTC,CSAREGPPETQYF
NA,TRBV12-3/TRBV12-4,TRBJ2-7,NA,TGTGCCAGCAGTCGGGGGACGGTATCCTACGAGCAGTACTTC,CASSRGTVSYEQYF
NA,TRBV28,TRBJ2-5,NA,TGTGCCAGTGGGGGCCTAACAGGGTACCAAGAGACCCAGTACTTC,CASGGLTGYQETQYF
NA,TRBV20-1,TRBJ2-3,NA,TGCAGTGCCGAACGGAGTCGGACAGATACGCAGTATTTT,CSAERSRTDTQYF
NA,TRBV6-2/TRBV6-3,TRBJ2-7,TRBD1,TGTGCCAGCAGTTACTCGAGGACAGGCTACGAGCAGTACTTC,CASSYSRTGYEQYF
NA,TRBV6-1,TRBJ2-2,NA,TGTGCCAGCAGGACCCCGGGGGAAACCGGGGAGCTGTTTTTT,CASRTPGETGELFF
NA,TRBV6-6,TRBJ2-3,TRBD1,TGTGCCAGCAGTTATGGTCAGGGGGCCGATACGCAGTATTTT,CASSYGQGADTQYF
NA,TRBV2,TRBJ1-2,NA,TGTGCCAGCACGGCCCAGGGGCGAAGCTACACCTTC,CASTAQGRSYTF
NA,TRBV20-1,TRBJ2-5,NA,TGCAGTGCTAGGGGGGCAGGGCTTGCTCAAGAGACCCAGTACTTC,CSARGAGLAQETQYF
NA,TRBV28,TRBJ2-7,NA,TGTGCCAGCAGTGACTCCGCGAGCTACGAGCAGTACTTC,CASSDSASYEQYF
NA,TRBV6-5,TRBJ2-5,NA,TGTGCCAGCAGCACAAGCACGGTTCAAAGAGAGACCCAGTACTTC,CASSTSTVQRETQYF
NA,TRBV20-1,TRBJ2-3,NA,TGCAGTGCCAACGTCGCAGGGACAGATACGCAGTATTTT,CSANVAGTDTQYF
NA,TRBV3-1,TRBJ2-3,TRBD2,TGTGCCAGCAGCCACCGGACTAGCGGGGCGGCAGATACGCAGTATTTT,CASSHRTSGAADTQYF
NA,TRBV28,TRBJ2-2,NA,TGTGCCAGCAGTTTAGGCGGACAGAATGGAGGGGAGCTGTTTTTT,CASSLGGQNGGELFF
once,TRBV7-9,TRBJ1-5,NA,TGTGCCAGCAGCTTAGGGCTGTCGAGCAATCAGCCCCGGCATTTT,CASSLGLSSNQPRHF
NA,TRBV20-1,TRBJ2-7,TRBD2,TGCAGTGCTGCCAGCGGGACTAGCGGGGGGAACGAGCAGTACTTC,CSAASGTSGGNEQYF
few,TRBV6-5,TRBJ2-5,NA,TGTGCCAGCAGTTACGACCAGGGCCCCCGGGAGACCCAGTACTTC,CASSYDQGPRETQYF
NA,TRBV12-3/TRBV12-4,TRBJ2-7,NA,TGTGCCAGCAGTTTACGGATTGGGGGGACTGACGAGCAGTACTTC,CASSLRIGGTDEQYF
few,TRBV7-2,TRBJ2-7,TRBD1,TGTGCCAGCAGCTTAGGGACAGGGGTGTACGAGCAGTACTTC,CASSLGTGVYEQYF
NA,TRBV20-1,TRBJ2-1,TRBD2,TGCAGTGCTTTATACGGGGGGGCCAACAATGAGCAGTTCTTC,CSALYGGANNEQFF
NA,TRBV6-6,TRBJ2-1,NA,TGTGCCAGCAGTTATAGCCAGCGAACCTACAATGAGCAGTTCTTC,CASSYSQRTYNEQFF
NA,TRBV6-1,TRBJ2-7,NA,TGTGCCAGCAGTGAACAGGGACCCTACAATGAGCAGTACTTC,CASSEQGPYNEQYF
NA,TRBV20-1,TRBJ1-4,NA,TGCAGTGCTAGAGATCCCAGGGGAGCGGGTGAAAAACTGTTTTTT,CSARDPRGAGEKLFF
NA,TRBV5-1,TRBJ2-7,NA,TGCGCTAGCAGCCGGAGGAGGGGAACAGGGTACGAGCAGTACTTC,CASSRRRGTGYEQYF